The rows below give T cell receptor beta chains drawn from one sample of a study of PD-1 blockade in mismatch repair-deficient tumors. The method was immunoSEQ multiplex PCR; TCRdb's version includes in-frame clones alone and lacks a portion of them. Of over 30,000 clones listed, about 85% are singletons. The sequencing here drew on PBMCs, taken around 6 weeks after starting pembrolizumab. Source of these receptors: an adult with mismatch repair-deficient cancer. CDR3s include the opening cysteine and the closing phenylalanine or tryptophan. D genes are given only for firm matches. Part of the rows lack a size; the others show once, few, many or a class for expanded clones.

j_gene | len | abundance | d_gene | v_gene | CDR3aa | CDR3nt
TRBJ2-7 | 16 | - | TRBD2 | TRBV28 | CASSQPGTSGTYEQYF | TGTGCCAGCAGTCAACCCGGGACTAGCGGGACATACGAGCAGTACTTC
TRBJ1-2 | 14 | - | - | TRBV12-5 | CASGSGVKNYGYTF | TGTGCTAGTGGTTCAGGGGTGAAAAACTATGGCTACACCTTC
TRBJ2-1 | 14 | - | - | TRBV7-6 | CASSPDFSYNEQFF | TGTGCCAGCAGCCCGGACTTCTCCTACAATGAGCAGTTCTTC
TRBJ1-3 | 15 | - | - | TRBV7-2 | CASSLGGGAGNTIYF | TGTGCCAGCAGCTTGGGGGGGGGAGCTGGAAACACCATATATTTT
TRBJ1-5 | 14 | - | - | TRBV7-9 | CASSPTGTNQPQHF | TGTGCCAGCAGCCCAACAGGGACCAATCAGCCCCAGCATTTT
TRBJ2-1 | 14 | - | TRBD1 | TRBV27 | CASSLSTGDNEQFF | TGTGCCAGCAGTTTATCGACAGGGGACAATGAGCAGTTCTTC
TRBJ2-7 | 14 | - | - | TRBV10-3 | CAIRAARQTYEQYF | TGTGCCATCAGAGCAGCTAGACAGACTTACGAGCAGTACTTC
TRBJ2-3 | 14 | - | TRBD1 | TRBV7-3 | CASSLTGSPDTQYF | TGTGCCAGCAGCTTGACAGGGTCTCCAGATACGCAGTATTTT
TRBJ2-1 | 16 | - | - | TRBV29-1 | CSVEGSGGSSYNEQFF | TGCAGCGTTGAAGGCTCAGGGGGGAGCTCCTACAATGAGCAGTTCTTC
TRBJ2-3 | 15 | once | - | TRBV11-2 | CASSSPGTSSDTQYF | TGTGCCAGCAGCTCACCCGGCACTAGTTCAGATACGCAGTATTTT
TRBJ1-2 | 13 | - | - | TRBV11-2 | CASSLVQNYGYTF | TGTGCCAGCAGCTTAGTCCAGAACTATGGCTACACCTTC
TRBJ1-2 | 14 | - | TRBD1 | TRBV2 | CASSPGTGGGSYTF | TGTGCCAGCAGTCCCGGGACAGGGGGGGGGAGCTACACCTTC
TRBJ1-4 | 14 | - | - | TRBV5-1 | CASSLSATGEKLFF | TGCGCCAGCAGCCTTAGTGCGACAGGAGAAAAACTGTTTTTT
TRBJ2-6 | 16 | - | - | TRBV6-5 | CASRYDWGVGANVLTF | TGTGCCAGCAGATACGACTGGGGGGTGGGGGCCAACGTCCTGACTTTC
TRBJ2-7 | 14 | - | TRBD1 | TRBV10-3 | CAISSGQGDREQYF | TGTGCCATCAGCTCCGGACAGGGCGACCGGGAGCAGTACTTC
TRBJ2-5 | 14 | - | - | TRBV28 | CASRPTGDQETQYF | TGTGCCAGCAGACCTACAGGAGACCAAGAGACCCAGTACTTC
TRBJ1-1 | 15 | - | - | TRBV6-6 | CASSNTGSGVTEAFF | TGTGCCAGCAGCAATACGGGGAGTGGGGTGACTGAAGCTTTCTTT
TRBJ2-7 | 15 | - | TRBD2 | TRBV11-2 | CASSTGLADTYEQYF | TGTGCCAGCAGCACAGGACTAGCAGACACCTACGAGCAGTACTTC
TRBJ1-6 | 15 | few | TRBD1 | TRBV6-6 | CASSFTGQRNSPLHF | TGTGCCAGCAGTTTCACGGGACAGCGAAATTCACCCCTCCACTTT
TRBJ2-3 | 17 | once | - | TRBV9 | CASSTRGGTTNTDTQYF | TGTGCCAGCAGCACCCGCGGAGGAACTACAAACACAGATACGCAGTATTTT
TRBJ1-2 | 12 | - | - | TRBV18 | CASSSREDGYTF | TGTGCCAGCTCATCCAGGGAGGATGGCTACACCTTC
TRBJ1-2 | 14 | - | TRBD1 | TRBV28 | CASSYMTGSYGYTF | TGTGCCAGCAGTTATATGACAGGGTCCTATGGCTACACCTTC
TRBJ2-6 | 18 | - | - | TRBV5-6 | CASSFERTPRSGANVLTF | TGTGCCAGCAGCTTCGAGAGGACTCCTCGTTCTGGGGCCAACGTCCTGACTTTC
TRBJ2-7 | 15 | - | TRBD1 | TRBV19 | CASSMGQSKSYEQYF | TGTGCCAGTAGTATGGGACAGTCCAAATCCTACGAGCAGTACTTC
TRBJ1-2 | 15 | - | - | TRBV21-1 | CASSKGTGDNYGYTF | TGTGCCAGCAGCAAAGGGACAGGGGATAACTATGGCTACACCTTC
TRBJ2-3 | 14 | once | TRBD2 | TRBV2 | CASSSGTNTDTQYF | TGTGCCAGCAGTAGCGGGACTAACACAGATACGCAGTATTTT
TRBJ2-7 | 14 | - | TRBD1 | TRBV6-1 | CASSVDRLRYEQYF | TGTGCCAGCAGTGTGGACAGGCTACGCTACGAGCAGTACTTC
TRBJ1-2 | 13 | - | - | TRBV11-3 | CASSLVDNRGYTF | TGTGCCAGCAGCTTAGTAGACAACCGGGGCTACACCTTC
TRBJ2-7 | 14 | - | TRBD2 | TRBV18 | CASSPPGLAYEQYF | TGTGCCAGCTCACCTCCGGGACTAGCCTACGAGCAGTACTTC
TRBJ2-7 | 15 | - | - | TRBV11-2 | CASSFLDSTSSEQYF | TGTGCCAGCAGCTTCTTAGACAGTACCTCCTCCGAGCAGTACTTC
TRBJ1-5 | 18 | - | TRBD1 | TRBV7-8 | CASSTRSGTGVGYQPQHF | TGTGCCAGCAGCACCCGTTCCGGGACAGGGGTTGGTTATCAGCCCCAGCATTTT
TRBJ2-1 | 17 | - | TRBD2 | TRBV28 | CASTKHSGRRVYNEQFF | TGTGCCAGCACCAAACATAGCGGGAGGAGGGTCTACAATGAGCAGTTCTTC
TRBJ1-2 | 13 | once | - | TRBV10-3 | CAIRDRHNYGYTF | TGTGCCATCAGAGACAGGCATAACTATGGCTACACCTTC
TRBJ2-2 | 16 | - | TRBD2 | TRBV7-6 | CASSLALAGAGGELFF | TGTGCCAGCAGCTTAGCCCTAGCGGGAGCCGGCGGGGAGCTGTTTTTT
TRBJ2-1 | 15 | - | TRBD2 | TRBV9 | CASTAGLADRNEQFF | TGTGCCAGCACCGCGGGACTAGCGGACCGCAATGAGCAGTTCTTC
TRBJ2-7 | 15 | - | TRBD1 | TRBV7-3 | CASSLKGTGSYEQYF | TGTGCCAGCAGCTTAAAAGGGACAGGATCGTACGAGCAGTACTTC
TRBJ1-1 | 15 | - | - | TRBV6-1 | CASSEYTSRGTEAFF | TGTGCCAGCAGTGAATATACCTCACGGGGCACTGAAGCTTTCTTT
TRBJ2-1 | 16 | - | TRBD2 | TRBV11-2 | CASSLTSGLSNNEQFF | TGTGCCAGCAGCTTAACCTCGGGACTATCGAACAATGAGCAGTTCTTC
TRBJ1-2 | 16 | - | TRBD1 | TRBV28 | CASSLRQGLRKNGYTF | TGTGCCAGCAGTTTAAGACAGGGCCTACGGAAAAACGGCTACACCTTC
TRBJ2-5 | 16 | - | TRBD2 | TRBV9 | CASSEGLAGEGETQYF | TGTGCCAGCAGCGAGGGACTAGCGGGGGAAGGGGAGACCCAGTACTTC